The next 17 T cell receptor beta chains were all read from a single sample in a study of T cells after somatic rescue of genetic block. Clones were read by immunoSEQ multiplex PCR, and TCRdb kept only the in-frame ones, dropping some. The repertoire holds about 52,000 clones, with approximately 96% as singletons. Sequencing was carried out using peripheral blood mononuclear cells (PBMCs). These receptors all come from a child less than two years old.

V is TRBV5-6 and J is TRBJ1-2, with 7 bases aligning to TRBD1. The CDR3 has 13 amino acids. Germline lookup yields CDR1 SGHDT and CDR2 YYEEEE. With V trimmed by 4 bases and J by 8 bases, 8 bases remained unmatched. CDR3 region: CASSQRQGVGYTF. CDR3 bases: TGTGCCAGCAGCCAGAGACAGGGTGTGGGCTACACCTTC.

The chain couples TRBV10-3 to TRBJ2-3; a possible D gene is TRBD2 (5 bases). The CDR3 has 15 amino acids. CDR1 is ENHRY and CDR2 is SYGVKD in the germline V gene. The germline V and J ends were trimmed by 8 bases and 0 bases, with 15 bases remaining between them. In DNA form, the CDR3 reads TGTGCCATCTTTGGAGGCCGTTCTAGCACAGATACGCAGTATTTT. It translates to CAIFGGRSSTDTQYF.

The chain links TRBV5-4 to TRBJ2-5, with D perhaps TRBD1 (5 bases). Germline lookup yields CDR1 SGHNT and CDR2 YYREEE (reference sequence). This CDR3 has 19 residues. The V and J ends lost 0 bases and 1 base respectively, with 22 bases between them. The CDR3 coding sequence is TGTGCCAGCAGCTTGGGCTTGAGCAGGGTCCTCAACCTCCAAGAGACCCAGTACTTC. This codes for CASSLGLSRVLNLQETQYF.

A single count supports this clone. The gene calls are TRBV10-3 and TRBJ1-1; weak D call: TRBD1 (6 bases). Trimming stripped 4 bases from V and 4 bases from J, with 13 bases between. The CDR3 covers 14 residues. Germline loops: CDR1 ENHRY, CDR2 SYGVKD. CDR3 protein: CAISAGGRGTEAFF. The CDR3 DNA is TGTGCCATCAGTGCGGGGGGCAGGGGCACTGAAGCTTTCTTT.

The J gene is TRBJ2-5, the V gene TRBV4-1; TRBD2 might be the D (5 bases). CDR3 length: 16 amino acids. V lost 4 bases and J lost 5, with 20 bases in between. The germline CDR1 and CDR2 sequences are MGHRA and YSYEKL. For the CDR3, the DNA is TGCGCCAGCAGCCCGTCGCAGACATCGGGAACGGAGACCCAGTACTTC. Encoded protein: CASSPSQTSGTETQYF.

The chain couples TRBV5-1 to TRBJ2-7, with 7 bases that match TRBD2. The J segment lost 2 bases and the V segment lost 0 bases, leaving 2 bases of the junction unmatched. The germline gives CDR1 SGHRS, CDR2 YFSETQ. This CDR3 region has 14 residues. CDR3 bases: TGCGCCAGCAGCTTGGGGGCGGGGGCCTACGAGCAGTACTTC. Translated: CASSLGAGAYEQYF.

The rearrangement uses TRBV27 and TRBJ1-1, with D tentatively TRBD1 (5 bases). Germline CDR1 and CDR2: MNHEY and SMNVEV (reference sequence). The ends were cut back, 10 bases at V and 1 base at J, with 16 bases in the middle. The CDR3 consists of 14 residues. The CDR3 DNA follows: TGTGCCACCCGGGACCTTGGGAGGAACACTGAAGCTTTCTTT. Protein sequence: CATRDLGRNTEAFF.

The DNA for the CDR3 is TGCGCCAGCAGCCAAGATCTGACAAACTATGGCTACACCTTC. It translates to CASSQDLTNYGYTF. The V call is TRBV4-1, the J call TRBJ1-2; D gene unclear. The CDR3 loop spans 14 amino acids. Germline V gives CDR1 MGHRA, CDR2 YSYEKL. The V and J ends lost 0 bases and 2 bases respectively, with 7 bases between them.

V and J are TRBV2 and TRBJ1-2; D unresolved. This CDR3 contains 11 residues. The germline V gene has CDR1 SNHLY and CDR2 FYNNEI. V gave up 6 bases and J gave up 6 bases, with 8 bases separating them. The CDR3 reads CASSRSDGYTF. CDR3 DNA: TGTGCCAGCAGCCGGTCGGATGGCTACACCTTC.

The V and J genes are TRBV10-3 and TRBJ2-3, with TRBD1 matching over 8 bases. Germline trimming cut 8 bases from V and 7 bases from J; bases unmatched to any gene: 8. The CDR3 totals 13 residues. Germline V gene lookup returns CDR1 ENHRY and CDR2 SYGVKD. The DNA of the CDR3 is TGTGCCATCGGGGACAGGCCAAAAAATACGCAGTATTTT. Its translation: CAIGDRPKNTQYF.

The chain links TRBV30 to TRBJ1-5; D is uncertain. The germline gives CDR1 GTSNPN, CDR2 SVGIG (reference sequence). There are 13 residues in the CDR3. V lost 1 base to trimming and J lost 1 base, with 5 bases between them. CDR3 residues: CAWSDWSNQPQHF. The CDR3 DNA reads TGTGCCTGGAGTGACTGGAGCAATCAGCCCCAGCATTTT.

V gene TRBV19 combines with J gene TRBJ1-2; 8 bases agree with TRBD1. CDR3 length: 15 amino acids. The trim removed 5 bases at V and 4 bases at J, leaving 9 bases unmatched. Germline V CDR1 and CDR2: LNHDA, SQIVND (reference sequence). CDR3 in amino acids: CASSSLTGEAYGYTF. The CDR3 DNA reads TGTGCCAGTAGTTCCCTGACAGGGGAGGCCTATGGCTACACCTTC.

The chain has TRBV19 and TRBJ1-5, with D uncertain. The V end was cut by 5 bases, the J end by 2 bases, with 7 bases between. Looked up from germline, CDR1 is LNHDA and CDR2 is SQIVND (reference sequence). The CDR3 totals 13 residues. CDR3 coding DNA: TGTGCCAGTAGTTGGCAGGGCAATCAGCCCCAGCATTTT. This codes for CASSWQGNQPQHF.

As DNA, the CDR3 is TGTGCCACGCGGGACAGGGTGGGTGAGCAGTTCTTC. Encoded protein: CATRDRVGEQFF. The chain carries TRBV28 and TRBJ2-1; 9 bases agree with TRBD1. The ends lost 10 bases at V and 9 bases at J; junction bases unmatched: 7. CDR1 MDHEN and CDR2 SYDVKM come from the germline V gene. CDR3 length: 12 residues.

The V gene is TRBV7-2, the J gene TRBJ2-5; D may be TRBD1 (6 bases). The J call is doubtful: the DNA matches TRBJ2-7 better. This CDR3 region has 13 residues. Germline V gene lookup returns CDR1 SGHTA and CDR2 FQGNSA. CDR3 amino acids: CASSRDTYYEQYF. In DNA, the CDR3 is TGTGCCAGCAGCCGGGACACCTACTACGAGCAGTACTTC.

This clone was counted once. The gene calls are TRBV11-3 and TRBJ2-2; 9 bases map to TRBD2. V lost 6 bases to trimming and J lost 5 bases; unmatched junction nucleotides: 7. The germline gives CDR1 SGHNT, CDR2 YENEEA. This CDR3 is 15 amino acids long. CDR3 DNA: TGTGCCAGCAGTGGATCGCTAGCGGGAACCGGGGAGCTGTTTTTT. This codes for CASSGSLAGTGELFF.

This clone was seen a handful of times. The chain employs TRBV5-1 and TRBJ2-2; the D is unclear. The V end was cut by 2 bases, the J end by 7 bases, with 6 bases between. The V gene's germline CDR1 is SGHRS and CDR2 YFSETQ. The CDR3 has 12 amino acids. In DNA form, the CDR3 reads TGCGCCAGCAGCTTTTCGGACGGGGAGCTGTTTTTT. Protein sequence: CASSFSDGELFF.